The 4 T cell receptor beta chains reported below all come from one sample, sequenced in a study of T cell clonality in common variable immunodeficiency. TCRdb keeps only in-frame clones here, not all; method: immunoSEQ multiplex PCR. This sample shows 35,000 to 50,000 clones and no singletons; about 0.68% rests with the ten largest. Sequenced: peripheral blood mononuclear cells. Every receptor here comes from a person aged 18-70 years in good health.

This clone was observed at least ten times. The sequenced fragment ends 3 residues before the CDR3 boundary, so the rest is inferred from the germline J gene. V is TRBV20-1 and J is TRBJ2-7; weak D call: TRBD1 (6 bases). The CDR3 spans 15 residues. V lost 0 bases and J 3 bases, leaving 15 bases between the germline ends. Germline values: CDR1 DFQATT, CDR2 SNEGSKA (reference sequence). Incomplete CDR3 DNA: TGCAGTGCTAGAGATCTCCAGGGGCCCCTCTACGAG. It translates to CSARDLQGPLYE. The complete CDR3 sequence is CSARDLQGPLYEQYF.

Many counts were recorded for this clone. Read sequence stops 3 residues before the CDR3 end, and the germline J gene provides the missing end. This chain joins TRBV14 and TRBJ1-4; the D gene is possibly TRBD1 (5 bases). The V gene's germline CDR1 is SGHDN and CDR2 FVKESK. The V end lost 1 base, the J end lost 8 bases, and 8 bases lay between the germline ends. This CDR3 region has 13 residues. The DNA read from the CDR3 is TGTGCCAGCAGCCAAGGGACACGGGAAAAA. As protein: CASSQGTREK. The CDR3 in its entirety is CASSQGTREKLFF.

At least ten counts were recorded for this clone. The CDR3 DNA, read in part, is TGTGCCAGCAGCTTGGGTGGGACAGGGAGGTCG. Its protein product is CASSLGGTGRS. The whole CDR3 is CASSLGGTGRSAFF. The chain uses TRBV5-6 and TRBJ1-1; 9 bases match TRBD1. The read falls 3 residues short of the CDR3 end, and the missing part is taken from the germline J gene. Germline CDR1 is SGHDT and CDR2 is YYEEEE. There are 14 residues in the CDR3. Based on the CDR3 plus reference TRBV5-6 and TRBJ1-1, the full variable domain is DAGVTQSPTHLIKTRGQQVTLRCSPKSGHDTVSWYQQALGQGPQFIFQYYEEEERQRGNFPDRFSGHQFPNYSSELNVNALLLGDSALYLCASSLGGTGRSAFFGQGTRLTVV.

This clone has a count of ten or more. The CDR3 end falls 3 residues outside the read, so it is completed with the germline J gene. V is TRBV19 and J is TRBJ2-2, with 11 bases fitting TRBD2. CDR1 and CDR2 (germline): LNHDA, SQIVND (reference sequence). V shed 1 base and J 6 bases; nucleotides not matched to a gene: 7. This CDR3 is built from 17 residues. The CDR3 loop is CASSIGSGTSGSGELFF. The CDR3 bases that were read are TGTGCCAGTAGTATAGGATCCGGGACTAGCGGTTCCGGGGAG. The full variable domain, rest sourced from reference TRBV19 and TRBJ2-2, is DGGITQSPKYLFRKEGQNVTLSCEQNLNHDAMYWYRQDPGQGLRLIYYSQIVNDFQKGDIAEGYSVSREKKESFPLTVTSAQKNPTAFYLCASSIGSGTSGSGELFFGEGSRLTVL.